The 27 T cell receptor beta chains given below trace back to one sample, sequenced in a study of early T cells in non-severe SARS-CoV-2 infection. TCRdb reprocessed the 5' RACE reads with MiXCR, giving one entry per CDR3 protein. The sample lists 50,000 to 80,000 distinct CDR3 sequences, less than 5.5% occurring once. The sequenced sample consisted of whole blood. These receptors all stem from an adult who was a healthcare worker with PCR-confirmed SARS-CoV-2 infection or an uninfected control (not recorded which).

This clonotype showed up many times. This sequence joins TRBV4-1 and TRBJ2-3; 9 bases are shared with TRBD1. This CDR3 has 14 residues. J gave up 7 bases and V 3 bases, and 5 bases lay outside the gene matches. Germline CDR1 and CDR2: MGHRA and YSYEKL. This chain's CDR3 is CASSQDRGQYTQYF. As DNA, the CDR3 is TGCGCCAGCAGCCAGGACAGGGGACAATATACGCAGTATTTT.

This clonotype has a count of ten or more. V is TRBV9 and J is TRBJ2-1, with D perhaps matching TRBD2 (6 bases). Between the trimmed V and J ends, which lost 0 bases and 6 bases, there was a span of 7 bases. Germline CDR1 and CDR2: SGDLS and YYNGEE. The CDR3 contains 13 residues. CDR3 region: CASSVGEANEQFF. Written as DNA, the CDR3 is TGTGCCAGCAGCGTAGGGGAGGCCAATGAGCAGTTCTTC.

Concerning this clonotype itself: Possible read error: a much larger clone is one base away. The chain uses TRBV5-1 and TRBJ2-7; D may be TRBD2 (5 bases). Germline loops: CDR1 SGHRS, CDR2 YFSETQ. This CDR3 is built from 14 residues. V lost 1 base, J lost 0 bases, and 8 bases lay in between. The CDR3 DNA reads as TGCGCCAGCAGCTTGAGGCGGGCCTCCTACGAGCAGTACTTC. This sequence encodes CASSLRRASYEQYF.

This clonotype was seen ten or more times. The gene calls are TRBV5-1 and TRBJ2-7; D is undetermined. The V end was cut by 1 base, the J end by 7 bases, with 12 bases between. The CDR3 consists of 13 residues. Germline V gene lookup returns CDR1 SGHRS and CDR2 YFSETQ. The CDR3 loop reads CASSLIIPGEQYF. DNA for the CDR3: TGCGCCAGCAGCTTGATTATTCCCGGGGAGCAGTACTTC.

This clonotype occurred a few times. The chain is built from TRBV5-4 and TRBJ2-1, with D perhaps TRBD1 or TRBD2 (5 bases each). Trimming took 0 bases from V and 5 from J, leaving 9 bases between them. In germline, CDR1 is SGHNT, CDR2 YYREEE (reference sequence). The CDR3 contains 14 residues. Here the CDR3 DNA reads TGTGCCAGCAGCTTGGCGCAGGGACACAATGAGCAGTTCTTC. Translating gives CASSLAQGHNEQFF.

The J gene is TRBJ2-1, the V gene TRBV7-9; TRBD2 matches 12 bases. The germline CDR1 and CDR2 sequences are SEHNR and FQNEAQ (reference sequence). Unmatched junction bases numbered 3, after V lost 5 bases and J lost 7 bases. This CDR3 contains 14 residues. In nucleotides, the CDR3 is TGTGCCAGCAGCCGACTAGCGGGAGATAATGAGCAGTTCTTC. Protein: CASSRLAGDNEQFF.

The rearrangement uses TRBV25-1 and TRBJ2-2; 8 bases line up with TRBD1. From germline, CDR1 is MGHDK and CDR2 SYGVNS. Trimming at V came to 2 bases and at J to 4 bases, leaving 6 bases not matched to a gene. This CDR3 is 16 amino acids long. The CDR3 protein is CASSEPGQGFTGELFF. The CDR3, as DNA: TGTGCCAGCAGTGAACCAGGACAGGGATTCACCGGGGAGCTGTTTTTT.

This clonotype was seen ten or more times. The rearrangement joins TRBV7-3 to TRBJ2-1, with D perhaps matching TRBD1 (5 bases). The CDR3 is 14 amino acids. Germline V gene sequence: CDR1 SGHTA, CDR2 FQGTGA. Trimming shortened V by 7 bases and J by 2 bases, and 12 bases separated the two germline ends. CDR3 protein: CASTRGAPYNEQFF. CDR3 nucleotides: TGTGCCAGCACCCGTGGGGCTCCCTACAATGAGCAGTTCTTC. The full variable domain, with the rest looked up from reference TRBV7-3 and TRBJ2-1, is GAGVSQTPSNKVTEKGKYVELRCDPISGHTALYWYRQSLGQGPEFLIYFQGTGAADDSGLPNDRFFAVRPEGSVSTLKIQRTERGDSAVYLCASTRGAPYNEQFFGPGTRLTVL.

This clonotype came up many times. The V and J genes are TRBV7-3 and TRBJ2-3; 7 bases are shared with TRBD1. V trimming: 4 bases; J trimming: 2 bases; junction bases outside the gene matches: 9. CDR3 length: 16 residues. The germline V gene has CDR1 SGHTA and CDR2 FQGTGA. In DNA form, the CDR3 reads TGTGCCAGCAGCTCGAATCCGGGACAGATCACAGATACGCAGTATTTT. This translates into CASSSNPGQITDTQYF.

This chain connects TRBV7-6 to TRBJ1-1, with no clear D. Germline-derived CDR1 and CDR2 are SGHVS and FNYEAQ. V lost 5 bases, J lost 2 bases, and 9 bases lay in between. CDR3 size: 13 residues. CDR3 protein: CASSPTANTEAFF. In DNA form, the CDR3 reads TGTGCCAGCAGCCCGACGGCCAACACTGAAGCTTTCTTT.

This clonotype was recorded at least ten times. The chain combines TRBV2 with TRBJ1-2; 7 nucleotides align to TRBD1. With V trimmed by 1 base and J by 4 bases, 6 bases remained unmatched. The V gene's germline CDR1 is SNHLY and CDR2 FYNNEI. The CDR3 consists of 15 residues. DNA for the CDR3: TGTGCCAGCAGTGAAGACAGGGGAAATCGCTATGGCTACACCTTC. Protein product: CASSEDRGNRYGYTF.

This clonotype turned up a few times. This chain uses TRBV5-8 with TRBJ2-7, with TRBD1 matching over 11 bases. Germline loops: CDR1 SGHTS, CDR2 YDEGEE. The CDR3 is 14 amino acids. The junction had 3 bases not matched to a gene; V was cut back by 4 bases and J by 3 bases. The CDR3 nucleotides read TGTGCCAGCAGCCGGACAGGGGGCTTCTACGAGCAGTACTTC. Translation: CASSRTGGFYEQYF.

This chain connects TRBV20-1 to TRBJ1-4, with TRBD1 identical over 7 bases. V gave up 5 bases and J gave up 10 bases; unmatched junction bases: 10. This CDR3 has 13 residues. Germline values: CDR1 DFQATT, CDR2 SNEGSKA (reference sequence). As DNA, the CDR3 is TGCAGTGCTCATGACAGGGTACGCGGAAAACTGTTTTTT. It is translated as CSAHDRVRGKLFF.

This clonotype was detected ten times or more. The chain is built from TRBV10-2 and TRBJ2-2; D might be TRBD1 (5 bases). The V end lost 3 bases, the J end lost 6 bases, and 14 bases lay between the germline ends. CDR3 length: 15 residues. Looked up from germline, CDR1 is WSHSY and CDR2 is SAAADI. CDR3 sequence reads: CASSDSQGGPGELFF. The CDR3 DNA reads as TGCGCCAGCAGTGATTCTCAGGGTGGTCCCGGGGAGCTGTTTTTT.

CDR3 region: CASSDYQGNEQYF. The CDR3 DNA reads as TGTGCCAGCAGTGACTACCAGGGGAACGAGCAGTACTTC. The chain employs TRBV6-2 or TRBV6-3 and TRBJ2-7, with D tentatively TRBD1 (6 bases). Trimming pared 5 bases from V and 5 bases from J, leaving 13 bases between. The germline V gene has CDR1 MNHEY and CDR2 SVGEGT. The CDR3 totals 13 residues.

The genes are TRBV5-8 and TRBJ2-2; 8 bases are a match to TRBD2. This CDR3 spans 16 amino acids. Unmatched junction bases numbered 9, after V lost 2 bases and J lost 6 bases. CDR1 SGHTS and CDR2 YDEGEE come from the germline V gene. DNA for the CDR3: TGTGCCAGCAGCTTTTATCCAGGGACTAGGGCCGGGGAGCTGTTTTTT. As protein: CASSFYPGTRAGELFF.

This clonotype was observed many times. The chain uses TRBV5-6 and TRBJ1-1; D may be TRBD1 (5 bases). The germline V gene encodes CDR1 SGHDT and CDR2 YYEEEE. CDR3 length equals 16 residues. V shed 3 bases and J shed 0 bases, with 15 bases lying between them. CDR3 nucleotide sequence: TGTGCCAGCAGCTCATCCCGCTGGGGGATGAACACTGAAGCTTTCTTT. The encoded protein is CASSSSRWGMNTEAFF.

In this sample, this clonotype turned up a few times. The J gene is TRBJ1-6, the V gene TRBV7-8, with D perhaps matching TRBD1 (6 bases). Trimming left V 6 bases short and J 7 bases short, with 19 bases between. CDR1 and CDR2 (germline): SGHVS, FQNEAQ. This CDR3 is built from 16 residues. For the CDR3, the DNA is TGTGCCAGCAGTAATAATCCGGCAGGGGTCAATTCACCCCTCCACTTT. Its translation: CASSNNPAGVNSPLHF.

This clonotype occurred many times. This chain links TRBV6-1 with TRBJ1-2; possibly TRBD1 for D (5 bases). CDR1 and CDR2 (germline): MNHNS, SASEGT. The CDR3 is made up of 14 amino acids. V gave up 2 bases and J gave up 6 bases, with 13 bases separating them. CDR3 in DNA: TGTGCCAGCAGTGAAAAGGGGTTTGTGGATGGCTACACCTTC. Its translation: CASSEKGFVDGYTF.

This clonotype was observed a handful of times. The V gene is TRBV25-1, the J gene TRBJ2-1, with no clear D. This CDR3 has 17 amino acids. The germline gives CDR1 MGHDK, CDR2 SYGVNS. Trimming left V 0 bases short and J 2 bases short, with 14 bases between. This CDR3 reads CASSEYGSRWAYNEQFF. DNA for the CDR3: TGTGCCAGCAGTGAATACGGTAGCCGGTGGGCCTACAATGAGCAGTTCTTC.

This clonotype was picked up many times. This CDR3 is CSVAERPNEKLFF. The CDR3 DNA reads TGCAGCGTTGCGGAACGGCCTAATGAAAAACTGTTTTTT. The chain joins TRBV29-1 to TRBJ1-4; D remains unclear. The germline gives CDR1 SQVTM, CDR2 ANQGSEA. CDR3 length: 13 amino acids. V was clipped by 4 bases and J by 3 bases, with 9 bases between them.

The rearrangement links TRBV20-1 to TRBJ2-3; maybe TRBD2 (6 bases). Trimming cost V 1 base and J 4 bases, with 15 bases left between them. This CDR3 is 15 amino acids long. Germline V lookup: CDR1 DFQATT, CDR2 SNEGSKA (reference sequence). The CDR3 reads CSARGWGGGPDTQYF. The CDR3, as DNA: TGCAGTGCTAGAGGCTGGGGAGGAGGTCCAGATACGCAGTATTTT.

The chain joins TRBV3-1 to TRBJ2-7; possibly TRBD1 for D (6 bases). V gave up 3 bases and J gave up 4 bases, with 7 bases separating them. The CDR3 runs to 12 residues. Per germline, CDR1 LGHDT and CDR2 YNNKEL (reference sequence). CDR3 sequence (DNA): TGTGCCAGCAGCCACGGACAGTACGAGCAGTACTTC. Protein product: CASSHGQYEQYF.

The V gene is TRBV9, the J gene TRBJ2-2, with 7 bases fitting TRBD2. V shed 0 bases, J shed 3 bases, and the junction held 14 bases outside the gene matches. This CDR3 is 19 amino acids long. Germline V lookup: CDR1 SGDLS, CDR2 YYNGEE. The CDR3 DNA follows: TGTGCCAGCAGCGTAGACGCGAGGAGTAGCGGGTGGGACACCGGGGAGCTGTTTTTT. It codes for CASSVDARSSGWDTGELFF.

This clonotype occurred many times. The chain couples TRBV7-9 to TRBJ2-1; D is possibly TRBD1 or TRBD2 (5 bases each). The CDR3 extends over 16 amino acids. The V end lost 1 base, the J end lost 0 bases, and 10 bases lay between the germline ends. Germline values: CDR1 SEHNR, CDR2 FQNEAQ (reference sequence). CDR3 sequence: CASSLVAGSSYNEQFF. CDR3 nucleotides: TGTGCCAGCAGCTTAGTGGCAGGGAGCTCCTACAATGAGCAGTTCTTC. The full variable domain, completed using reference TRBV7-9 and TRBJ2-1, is DTGVSQNPRHKITKRGQNVTFRCDPISEHNRLYWYRQTLGQGPEFLTYFQNEAQLEKSRLLSDRFSAERPKGSFSTLEIQRTEQGDSAMYLCASSLVAGSSYNEQFFGPGTRLTVL.

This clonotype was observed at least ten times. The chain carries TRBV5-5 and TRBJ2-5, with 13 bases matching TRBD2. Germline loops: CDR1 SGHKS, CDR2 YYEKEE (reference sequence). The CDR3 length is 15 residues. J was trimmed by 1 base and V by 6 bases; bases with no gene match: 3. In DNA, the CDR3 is TGTGCCAGCACCTGGACTAGCGGGGGCCAAGAGACCCAGTACTTC. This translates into CASTWTSGGQETQYF.

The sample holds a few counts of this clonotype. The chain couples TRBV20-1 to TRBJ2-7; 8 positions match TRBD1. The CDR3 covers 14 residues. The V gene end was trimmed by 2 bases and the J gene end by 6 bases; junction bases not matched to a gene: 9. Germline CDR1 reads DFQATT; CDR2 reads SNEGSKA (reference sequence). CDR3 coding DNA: TGCAGTGCTAGACAGGGGGCTCAAATGGGCGAGCAGTACTTC. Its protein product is CSARQGAQMGEQYF.